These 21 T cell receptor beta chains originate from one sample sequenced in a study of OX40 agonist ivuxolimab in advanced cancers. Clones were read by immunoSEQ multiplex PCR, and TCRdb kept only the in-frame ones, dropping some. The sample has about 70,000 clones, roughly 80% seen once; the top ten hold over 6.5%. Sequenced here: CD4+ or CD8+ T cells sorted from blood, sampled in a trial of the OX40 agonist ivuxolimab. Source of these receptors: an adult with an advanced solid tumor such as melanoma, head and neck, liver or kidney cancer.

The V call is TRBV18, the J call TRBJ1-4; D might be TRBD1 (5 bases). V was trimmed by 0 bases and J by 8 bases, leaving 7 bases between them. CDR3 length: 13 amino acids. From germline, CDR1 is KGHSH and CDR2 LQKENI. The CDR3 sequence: CASSPPKGEKLFF. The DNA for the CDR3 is TGTGCCAGCTCACCACCTAAGGGGGAAAAACTGTTTTTT.

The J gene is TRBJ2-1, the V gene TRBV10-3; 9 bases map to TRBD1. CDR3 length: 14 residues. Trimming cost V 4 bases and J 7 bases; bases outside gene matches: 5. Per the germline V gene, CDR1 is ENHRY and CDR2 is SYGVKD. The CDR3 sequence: CAISAGQGLNEQFF. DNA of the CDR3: TGTGCCATCAGTGCGGGACAGGGTTTAAATGAGCAGTTCTTC.

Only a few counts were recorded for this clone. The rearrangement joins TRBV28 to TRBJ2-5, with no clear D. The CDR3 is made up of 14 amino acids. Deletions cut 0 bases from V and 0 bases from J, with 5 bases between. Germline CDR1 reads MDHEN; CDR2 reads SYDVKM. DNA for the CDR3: TGTGCCAGCAGTTTATGGGGAAACCAAGAGACCCAGTACTTC. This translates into CASSLWGNQETQYF.

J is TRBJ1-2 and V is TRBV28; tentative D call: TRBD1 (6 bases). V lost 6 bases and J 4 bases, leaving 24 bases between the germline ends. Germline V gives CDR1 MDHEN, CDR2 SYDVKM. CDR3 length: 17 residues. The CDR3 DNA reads TGTGCCAGCAGACATCCTCTCACAGGGAGGATGGCCTATGGCTACACCTTC. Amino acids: CASRHPLTGRMAYGYTF.

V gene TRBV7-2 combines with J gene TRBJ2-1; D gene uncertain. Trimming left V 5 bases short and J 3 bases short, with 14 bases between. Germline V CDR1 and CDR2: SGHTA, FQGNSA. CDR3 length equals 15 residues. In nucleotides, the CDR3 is TGTGCCAGCAGCCTGGGCGGAGTGATCTACAATGAGCAGTTCTTC. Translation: CASSLGGVIYNEQFF. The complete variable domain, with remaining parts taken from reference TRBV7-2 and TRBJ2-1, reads GAGVSQSPSNKVTEKGKDVELRCDPISGHTALYWYRQSLGQGLEFLIYFQGNSAPDKSGLPSDRFSAERTGGSVSTLTIQRTQQEDSAVYLCASSLGGVIYNEQFFGPGTRLTVL.

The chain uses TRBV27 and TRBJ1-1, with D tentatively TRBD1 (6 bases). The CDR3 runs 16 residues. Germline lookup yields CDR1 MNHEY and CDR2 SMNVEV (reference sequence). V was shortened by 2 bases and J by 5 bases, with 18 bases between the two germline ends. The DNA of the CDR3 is TGTGCCAGCAGTTTACCTAACAGGGTGAGTGAAACTGAAGCTTTCTTT. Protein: CASSLPNRVSETEAFF.

The CDR3 reads CASRDGGQGRGYTF. DNA for the CDR3: TGTGCCAGTAGAGATGGTGGACAGGGGAGAGGCTACACCTTC. This chain connects TRBV19 to TRBJ1-2; 9 bases agree with TRBD1. The CDR3 is 14 amino acids. The germline V gene has CDR1 LNHDA and CDR2 SQIVND (reference sequence). Germline trimming cut 6 bases from V and 8 bases from J; bases unmatched to any gene: 10.

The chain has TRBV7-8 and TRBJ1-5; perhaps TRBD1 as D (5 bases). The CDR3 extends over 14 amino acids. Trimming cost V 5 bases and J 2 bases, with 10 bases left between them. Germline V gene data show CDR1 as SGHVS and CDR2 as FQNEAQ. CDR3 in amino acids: CASSPWGGNQPQHF. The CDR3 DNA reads TGTGCCAGCAGCCCCTGGGGGGGCAATCAGCCCCAGCATTTT.

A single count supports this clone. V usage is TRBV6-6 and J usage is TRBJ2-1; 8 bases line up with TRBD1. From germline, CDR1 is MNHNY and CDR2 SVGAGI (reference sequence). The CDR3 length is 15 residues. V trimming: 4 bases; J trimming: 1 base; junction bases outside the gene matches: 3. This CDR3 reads CASSFTGGSYNEQFF. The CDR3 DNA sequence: TGTGCCAGCAGTTTTACAGGGGGGTCCTACAATGAGCAGTTCTTC.

The CDR3 is CASSPTGGTGQETQYF. The CDR3 DNA follows: TGCGCCAGCAGCCCCACTGGCGGGACAGGCCAAGAGACCCAGTACTTC. V and J are TRBV5-1 and TRBJ2-5; 8 nucleotides agree with TRBD1. Looked up from germline, CDR1 is SGHRS and CDR2 is YFSETQ. CDR3 length: 16 amino acids. Trimming took 4 bases from V and 1 from J; bases not matched to a gene: 9. Supplemented by reference TRBV5-1 and TRBJ2-5, the full variable domain reads KAGVTQTPRYLIKTRGQQVTLSCSPISGHRSVSWYQQTPGQGLQFLFEYFSETQRNKGNFPGRFSGRQFSNSRSEMNVSTLELGDSALYLCASSPTGGTGQETQYFGPGTRLLVL.

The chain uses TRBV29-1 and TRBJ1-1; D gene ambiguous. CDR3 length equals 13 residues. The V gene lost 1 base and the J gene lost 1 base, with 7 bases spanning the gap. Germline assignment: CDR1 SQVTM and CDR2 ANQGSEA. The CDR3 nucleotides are TGCAGCGTTGAAGGGCAGTCGAACACTGAAGCTTTCTTT. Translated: CSVEGQSNTEAFF.

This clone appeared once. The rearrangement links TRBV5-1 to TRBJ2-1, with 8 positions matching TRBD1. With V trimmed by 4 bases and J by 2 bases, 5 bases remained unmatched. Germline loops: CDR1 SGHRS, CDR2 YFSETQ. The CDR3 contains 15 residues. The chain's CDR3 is CASSMMTGAYNEQFF. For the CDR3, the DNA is TGCGCCAGCAGCATGATGACAGGGGCCTACAATGAGCAGTTCTTC.

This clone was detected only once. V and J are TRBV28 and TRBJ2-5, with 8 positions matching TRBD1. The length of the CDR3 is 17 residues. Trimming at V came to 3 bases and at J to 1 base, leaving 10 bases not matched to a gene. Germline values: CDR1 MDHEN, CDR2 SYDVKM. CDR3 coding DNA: TGTGCCAGCAGTTTGCAGGGGGCGACCTACACCCAAGAGACCCAGTACTTC. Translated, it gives CASSLQGATYTQETQYF.

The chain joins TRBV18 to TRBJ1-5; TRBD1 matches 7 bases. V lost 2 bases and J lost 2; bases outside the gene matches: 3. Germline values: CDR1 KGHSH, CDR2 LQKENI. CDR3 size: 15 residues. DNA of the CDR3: TGTGCCAGCTCACCAGACAGGGTAGGCAATCAGCCCCAGCATTTT. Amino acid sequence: CASSPDRVGNQPQHF.

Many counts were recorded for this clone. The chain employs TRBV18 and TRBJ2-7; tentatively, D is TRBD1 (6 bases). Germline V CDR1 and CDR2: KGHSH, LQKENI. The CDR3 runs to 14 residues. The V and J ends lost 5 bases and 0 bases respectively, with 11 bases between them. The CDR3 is CASSAGTSSYEQYF. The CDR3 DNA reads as TGTGCCAGCTCAGCTGGGACAAGCTCCTACGAGCAGTACTTC.

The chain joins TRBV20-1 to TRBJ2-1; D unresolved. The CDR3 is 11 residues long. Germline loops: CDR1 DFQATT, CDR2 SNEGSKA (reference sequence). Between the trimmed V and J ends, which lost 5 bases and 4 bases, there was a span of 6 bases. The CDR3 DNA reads TGCAGTGCTCCCCTTTACAATGAGCAGTTCTTC. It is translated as CSAPLYNEQFF.

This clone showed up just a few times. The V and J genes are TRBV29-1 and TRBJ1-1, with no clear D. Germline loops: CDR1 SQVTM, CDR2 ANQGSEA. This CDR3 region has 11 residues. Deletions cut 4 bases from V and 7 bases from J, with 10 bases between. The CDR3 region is CSVARQSEAFF. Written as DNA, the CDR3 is TGCAGCGTTGCGAGGCAGAGTGAAGCTTTCTTT. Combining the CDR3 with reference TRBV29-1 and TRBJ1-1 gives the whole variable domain SAVISQKPSRDICQRGTSLTIQCQVDSQVTMMFWYRQQPGQSLTLIATANQGSEATYESGFVIDKFPISRPNLTFSTLTVSNMSPEDSSIYLCSVARQSEAFFGQGTRLTVV.

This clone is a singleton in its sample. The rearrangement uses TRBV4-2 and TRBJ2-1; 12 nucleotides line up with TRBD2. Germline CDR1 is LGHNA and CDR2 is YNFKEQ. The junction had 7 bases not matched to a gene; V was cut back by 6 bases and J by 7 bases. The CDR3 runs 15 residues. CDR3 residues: CASSPGTSGYNEQFF. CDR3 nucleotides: TGTGCCAGCAGTCCCGGGACTAGCGGGTATAATGAGCAGTTCTTC.

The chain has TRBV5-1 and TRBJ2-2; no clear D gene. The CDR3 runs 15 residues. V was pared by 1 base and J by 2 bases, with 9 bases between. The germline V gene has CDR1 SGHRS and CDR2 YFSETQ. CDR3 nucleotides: TGCGCCAGCAGCTTGCAACAGCTAAACACCGGGGAGCTGTTTTTT. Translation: CASSLQQLNTGELFF.

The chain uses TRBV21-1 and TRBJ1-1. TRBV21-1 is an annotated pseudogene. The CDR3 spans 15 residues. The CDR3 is CASSKCRDGNTEAFF. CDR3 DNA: TGTGCCAGCAGCAAGTGTAGGGATGGGAACACTGAAGCTTTCTTT.

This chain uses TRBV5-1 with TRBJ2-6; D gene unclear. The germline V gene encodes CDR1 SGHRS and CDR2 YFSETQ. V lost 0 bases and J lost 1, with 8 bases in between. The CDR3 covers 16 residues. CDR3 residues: CASSLASLSGANVLTF. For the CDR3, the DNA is TGCGCCAGCAGCTTGGCGAGTTTATCTGGGGCCAACGTCCTGACTTTC.